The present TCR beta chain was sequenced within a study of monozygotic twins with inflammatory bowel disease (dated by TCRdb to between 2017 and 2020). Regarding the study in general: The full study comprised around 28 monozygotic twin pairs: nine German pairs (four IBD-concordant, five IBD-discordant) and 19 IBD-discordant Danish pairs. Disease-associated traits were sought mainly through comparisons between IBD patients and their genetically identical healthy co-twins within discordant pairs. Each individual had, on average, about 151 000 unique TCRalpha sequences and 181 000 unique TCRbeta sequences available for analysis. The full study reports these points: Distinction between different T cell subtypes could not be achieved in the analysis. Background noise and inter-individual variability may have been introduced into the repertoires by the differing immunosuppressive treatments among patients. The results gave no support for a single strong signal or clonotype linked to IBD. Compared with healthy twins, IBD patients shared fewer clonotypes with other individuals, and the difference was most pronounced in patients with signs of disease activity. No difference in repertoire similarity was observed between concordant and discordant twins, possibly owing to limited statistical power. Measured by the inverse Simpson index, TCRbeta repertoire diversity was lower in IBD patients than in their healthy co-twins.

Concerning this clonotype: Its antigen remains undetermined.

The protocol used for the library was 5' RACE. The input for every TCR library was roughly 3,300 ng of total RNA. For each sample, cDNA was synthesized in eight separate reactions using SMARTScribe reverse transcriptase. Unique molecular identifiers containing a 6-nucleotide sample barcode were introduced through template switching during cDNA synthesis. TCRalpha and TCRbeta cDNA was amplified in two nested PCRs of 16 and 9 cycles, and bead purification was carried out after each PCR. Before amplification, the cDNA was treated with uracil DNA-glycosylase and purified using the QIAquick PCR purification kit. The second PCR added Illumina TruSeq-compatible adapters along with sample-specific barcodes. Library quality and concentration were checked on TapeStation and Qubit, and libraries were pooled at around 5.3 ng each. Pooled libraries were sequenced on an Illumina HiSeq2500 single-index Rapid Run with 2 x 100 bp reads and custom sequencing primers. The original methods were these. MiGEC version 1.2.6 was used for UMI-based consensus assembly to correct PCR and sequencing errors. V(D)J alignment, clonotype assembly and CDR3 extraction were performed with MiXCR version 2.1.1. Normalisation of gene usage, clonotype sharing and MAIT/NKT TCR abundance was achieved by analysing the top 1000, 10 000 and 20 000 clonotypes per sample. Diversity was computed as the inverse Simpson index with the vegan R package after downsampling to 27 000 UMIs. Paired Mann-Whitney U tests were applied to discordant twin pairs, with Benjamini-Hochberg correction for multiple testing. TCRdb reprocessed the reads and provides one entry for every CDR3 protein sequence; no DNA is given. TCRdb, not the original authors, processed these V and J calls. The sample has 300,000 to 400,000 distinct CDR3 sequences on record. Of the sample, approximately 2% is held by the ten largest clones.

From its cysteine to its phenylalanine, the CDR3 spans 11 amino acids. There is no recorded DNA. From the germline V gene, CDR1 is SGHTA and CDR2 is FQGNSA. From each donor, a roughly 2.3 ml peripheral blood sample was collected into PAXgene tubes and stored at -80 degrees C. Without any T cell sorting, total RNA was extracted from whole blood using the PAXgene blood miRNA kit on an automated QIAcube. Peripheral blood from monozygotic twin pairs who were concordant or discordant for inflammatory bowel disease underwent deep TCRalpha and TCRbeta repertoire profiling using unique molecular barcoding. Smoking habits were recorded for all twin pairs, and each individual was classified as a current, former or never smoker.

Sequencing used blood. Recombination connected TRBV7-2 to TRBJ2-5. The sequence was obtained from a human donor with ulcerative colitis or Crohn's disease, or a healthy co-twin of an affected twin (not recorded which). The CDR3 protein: CASSFIETQYF.